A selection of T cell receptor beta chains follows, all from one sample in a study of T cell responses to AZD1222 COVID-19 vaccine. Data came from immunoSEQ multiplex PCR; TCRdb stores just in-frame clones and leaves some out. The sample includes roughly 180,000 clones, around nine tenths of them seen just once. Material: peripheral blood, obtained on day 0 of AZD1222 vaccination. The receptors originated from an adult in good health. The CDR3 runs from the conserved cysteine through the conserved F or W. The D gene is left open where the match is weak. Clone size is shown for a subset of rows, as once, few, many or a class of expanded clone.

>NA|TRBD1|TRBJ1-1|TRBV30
TGTGCCGCGACTCAGGGGGTGAACACTGAAGCTTTCTTT
CAATQGVNTEAFF
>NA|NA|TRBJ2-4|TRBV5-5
TGTGCCAGCAGCTTGGCCCCCCCCGGGGAAAACATTCAGTACTTC
CASSLAPPGENIQYF
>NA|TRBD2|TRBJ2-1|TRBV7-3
TGTGCCAGCAGCCTGGCGGGGGATCCCTACAATGAGCAGTTCTTC
CASSLAGDPYNEQFF
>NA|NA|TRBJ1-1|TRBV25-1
TGTGCCAGCAGGAAGATTGCGAACACTGAAGCTTTCTTT
CASRKIANTEAFF
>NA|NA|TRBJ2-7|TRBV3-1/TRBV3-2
TGTGCCAGCAGCCACGGAATGGGGGGCTACGAGCAGTACTTC
CASSHGMGGYEQYF
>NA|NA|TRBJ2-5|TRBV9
TGTGCCAGCAGCGTAGCTGCCGGGAGTGAGACCCAGTACTTC
CASSVAAGSETQYF
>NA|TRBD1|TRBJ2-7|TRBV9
TGTGCCAGCAGCGAGGGACAGGGGTTAAGGGTGCAGTACTTC
CASSEGQGLRVQYF
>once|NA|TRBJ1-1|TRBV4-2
TGTGCCAGCAAGGGGGGTTTCACTGAAGCTTTCTTT
CASKGGFTEAFF
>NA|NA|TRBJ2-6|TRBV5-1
TGCGCCAGCAGCTCAGACTCTGGGGCCAACGTCCTGACTTTC
CASSSDSGANVLTF
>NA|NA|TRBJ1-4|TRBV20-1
TGCAGTGCTAGTCCACCCCGGGGGGTAGCTAATGAAAAACTGTTTTTT
CSASPPRGVANEKLFF
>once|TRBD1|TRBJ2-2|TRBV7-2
TGTGCCAGCAGAGGGACAGGGGCATACACCGGGGAGCTGTTTTTT
CASRGTGAYTGELFF
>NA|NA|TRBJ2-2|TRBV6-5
TGTGCCAGCAGTACAGGGCACCTAAAAGACGGGGAGCTGTTTTTT
CASSTGHLKDGELFF
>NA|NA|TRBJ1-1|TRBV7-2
TGTGCCAGCAGCCTTAGACGGGACGGTGAAGCTTTCTTT
CASSLRRDGEAFF
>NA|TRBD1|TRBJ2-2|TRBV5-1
TGCGCCAGCAGCGAGACTACAGGGGATACCGGGGAGCTGTTTTTT
CASSETTGDTGELFF
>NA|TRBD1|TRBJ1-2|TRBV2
TGTGCCAGCCAAGGGACAGGGCAAGGCTACACCTTC
CASQGTGQGYTF
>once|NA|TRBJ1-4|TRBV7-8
TGTGCCAGCAGCCCGGGCAGCGGGGCGACTAATGAAAAACTGTTTTTT
CASSPGSGATNEKLFF
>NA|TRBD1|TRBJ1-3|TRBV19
TGTGCCAGTAGTACCGGGGACAGGGGGAATGGAAACACCATATATTTT
CASSTGDRGNGNTIYF
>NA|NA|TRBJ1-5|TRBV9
TGTGCCAGCAGCGTAGGGGTAGGGGCTAGCAATCAGCCCCAGCATTTT
CASSVGVGASNQPQHF
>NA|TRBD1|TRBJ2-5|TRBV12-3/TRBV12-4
TGTGCCAGTTTGTTGACAGGGGTAGAGACCCAGTACTTC
CASLLTGVETQYF
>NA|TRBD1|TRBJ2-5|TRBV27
TGTGCCAGCAGTCCCAGGACAGGGTCGCTGAGGGAGACCCAGTACTTC
CASSPRTGSLRETQYF